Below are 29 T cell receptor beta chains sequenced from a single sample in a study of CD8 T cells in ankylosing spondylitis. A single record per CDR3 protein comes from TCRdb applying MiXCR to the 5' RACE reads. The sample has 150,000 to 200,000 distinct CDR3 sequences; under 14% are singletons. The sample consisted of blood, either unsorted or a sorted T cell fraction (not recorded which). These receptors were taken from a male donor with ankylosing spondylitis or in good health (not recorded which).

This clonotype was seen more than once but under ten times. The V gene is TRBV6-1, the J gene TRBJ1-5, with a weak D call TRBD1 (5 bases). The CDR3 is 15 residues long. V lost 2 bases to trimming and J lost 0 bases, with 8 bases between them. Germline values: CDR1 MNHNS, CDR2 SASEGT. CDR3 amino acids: CASSELGTSNQPQHF. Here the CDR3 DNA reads TGTGCCAGCAGTGAATTGGGGACTAGCAATCAGCCCCAGCATTTT.

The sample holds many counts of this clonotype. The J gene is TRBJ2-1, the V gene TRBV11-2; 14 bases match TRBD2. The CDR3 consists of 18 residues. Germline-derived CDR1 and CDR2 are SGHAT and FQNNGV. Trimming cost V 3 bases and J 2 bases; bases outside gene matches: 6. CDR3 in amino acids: CASSFGTSGRPPYNEQFF. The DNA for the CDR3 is TGTGCCAGCAGCTTCGGGACTAGCGGGAGACCTCCCTACAATGAGCAGTTCTTC.

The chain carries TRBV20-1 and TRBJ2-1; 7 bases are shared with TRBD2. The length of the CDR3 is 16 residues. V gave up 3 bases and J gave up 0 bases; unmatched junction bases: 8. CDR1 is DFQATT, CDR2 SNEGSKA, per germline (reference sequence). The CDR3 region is CSASVPSGGSYNEQFF. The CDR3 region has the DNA TGCAGTGCTAGTGTGCCTAGCGGCGGCTCCTACAATGAGCAGTTCTTC.

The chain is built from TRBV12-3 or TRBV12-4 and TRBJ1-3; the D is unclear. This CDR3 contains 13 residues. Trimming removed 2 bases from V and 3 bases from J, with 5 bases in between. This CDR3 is CASSLSRGNTIYF. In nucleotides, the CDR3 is TGTGCCAGCAGTTTAAGTCGTGGAAACACCATATATTTT.

The CDR3 spells CASQPGTGKYEQYF. The CDR3, as DNA: TGTGCCAGCCAGCCGGGGACAGGCAAATACGAGCAGTACTTC. The chain uses TRBV2 and TRBJ2-7; 8 bases align to TRBD1. The junction had 10 bases not matched to a gene; V was cut back by 8 bases and J by 4 bases. CDR1 and CDR2 (germline): SNHLY, FYNNEI. This CDR3 is 14 amino acids long.

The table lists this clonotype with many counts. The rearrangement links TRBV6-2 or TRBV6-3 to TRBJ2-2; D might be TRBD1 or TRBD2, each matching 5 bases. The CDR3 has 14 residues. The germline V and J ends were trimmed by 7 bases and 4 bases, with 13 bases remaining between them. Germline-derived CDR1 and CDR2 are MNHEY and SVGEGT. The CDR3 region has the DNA TGTGCCAGCACTCCTGGGGGTTTCACCGGGGAGCTGTTTTTT. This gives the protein CASTPGGFTGELFF.

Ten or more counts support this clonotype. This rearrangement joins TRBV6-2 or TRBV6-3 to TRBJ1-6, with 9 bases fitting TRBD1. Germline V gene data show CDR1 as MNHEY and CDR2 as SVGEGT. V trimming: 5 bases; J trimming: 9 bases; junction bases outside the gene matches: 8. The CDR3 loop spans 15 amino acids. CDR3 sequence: CASSGRGTGSSPLHF. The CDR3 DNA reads TGTGCCAGCAGTGGGCGCGGGACAGGGTCTTCACCCCTCCACTTT.

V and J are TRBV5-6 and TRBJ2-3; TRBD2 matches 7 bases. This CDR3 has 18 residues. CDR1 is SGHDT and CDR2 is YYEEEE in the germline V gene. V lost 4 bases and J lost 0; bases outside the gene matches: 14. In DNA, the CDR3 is TGTGCCAGCAGCCTTCAGGCCAGGGCGGGAGCGAGCACAGATACGCAGTATTTT. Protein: CASSLQARAGASTDTQYF.

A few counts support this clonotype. The CDR3 DNA is TGTGCCAGCAGTTTATGGTCGGCGGGCCTCTCCTACGAGCAGTACTTC. It specifies CASSLWSAGLSYEQYF. V and J are TRBV27 and TRBJ2-7, with D possibly matching TRBD2 (5 bases). The germline V gene encodes CDR1 MNHEY and CDR2 SMNVEV (reference sequence). The CDR3 extends over 16 amino acids. Between the trimmed V and J ends, which lost 1 base and 0 bases, there was a span of 13 bases.

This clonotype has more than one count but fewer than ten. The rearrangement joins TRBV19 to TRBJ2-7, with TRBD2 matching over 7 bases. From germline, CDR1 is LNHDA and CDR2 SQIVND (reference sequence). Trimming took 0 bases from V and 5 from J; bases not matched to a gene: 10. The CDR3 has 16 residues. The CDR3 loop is CASSIDGLTSPDEQYF. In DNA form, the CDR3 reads TGTGCCAGTAGTATAGATGGTTTGACTAGCCCCGACGAGCAGTACTTC. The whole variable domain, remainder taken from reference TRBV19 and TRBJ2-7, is DGGITQSPKYLFRKEGQNVTLSCEQNLNHDAMYWYRQDPGQGLRLIYYSQIVNDFQKGDIAEGYSVSREKKESFPLTVTSAQKNPTAFYLCASSIDGLTSPDEQYFGPGTRLTVT.

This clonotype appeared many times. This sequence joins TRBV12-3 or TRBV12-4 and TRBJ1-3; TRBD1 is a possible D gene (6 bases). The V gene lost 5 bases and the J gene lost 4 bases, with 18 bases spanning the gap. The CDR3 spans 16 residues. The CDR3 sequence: CASSPIHQGTGNTIYF. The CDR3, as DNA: TGTGCCAGCAGTCCAATACACCAGGGGACCGGAAACACCATATATTTT.

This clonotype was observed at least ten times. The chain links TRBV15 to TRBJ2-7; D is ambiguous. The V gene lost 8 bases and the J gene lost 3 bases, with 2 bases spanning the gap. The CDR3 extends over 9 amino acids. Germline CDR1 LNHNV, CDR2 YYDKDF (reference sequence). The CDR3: CATYYEQYF. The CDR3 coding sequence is TGTGCCACCTACTACGAGCAGTACTTC.

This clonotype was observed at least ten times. The CDR3 protein is CASSSYSGDSYNEQFF. CDR3 sequence (DNA): TGTGCCAGCAGTTCTTATAGCGGGGACTCCTACAATGAGCAGTTCTTC. The chain joins TRBV28 to TRBJ2-1; 8 nucleotides match TRBD2. The CDR3 totals 16 residues. Germline CDR1 and CDR2: MDHEN and SYDVKM. Unmatched junction bases numbered 5, after V lost 4 bases and J lost 0 bases.

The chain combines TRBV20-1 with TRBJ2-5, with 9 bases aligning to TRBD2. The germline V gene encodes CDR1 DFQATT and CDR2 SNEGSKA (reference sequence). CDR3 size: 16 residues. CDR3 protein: CCSAPLLAGSLQAQYF. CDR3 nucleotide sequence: TGCTGCAGTGCCCCCCTACTAGCGGGCTCACTGCAGGCCCAGTACTTC.

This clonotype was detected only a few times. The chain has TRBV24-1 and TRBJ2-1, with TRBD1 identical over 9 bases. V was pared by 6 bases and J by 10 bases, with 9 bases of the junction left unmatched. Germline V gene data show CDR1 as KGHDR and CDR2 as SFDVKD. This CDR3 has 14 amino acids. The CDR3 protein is CATSPPGQGQEQFF. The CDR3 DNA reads TGTGCCACCAGTCCACCGGGACAGGGACAGGAGCAGTTCTTC.

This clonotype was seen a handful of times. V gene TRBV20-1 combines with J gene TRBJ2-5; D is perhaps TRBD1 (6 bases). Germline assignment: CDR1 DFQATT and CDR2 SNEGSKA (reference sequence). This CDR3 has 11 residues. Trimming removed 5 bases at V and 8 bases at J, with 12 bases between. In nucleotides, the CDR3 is TGCAGTGCTCGTAACAGGGATACCCAGTACTTC. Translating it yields CSARNRDTQYF.

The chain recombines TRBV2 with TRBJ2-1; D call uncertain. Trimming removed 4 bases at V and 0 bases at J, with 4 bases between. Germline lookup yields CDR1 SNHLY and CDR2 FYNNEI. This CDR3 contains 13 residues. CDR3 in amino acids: CASSASSYNEQFF. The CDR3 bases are TGTGCCAGCAGTGCAAGCTCCTACAATGAGCAGTTCTTC.

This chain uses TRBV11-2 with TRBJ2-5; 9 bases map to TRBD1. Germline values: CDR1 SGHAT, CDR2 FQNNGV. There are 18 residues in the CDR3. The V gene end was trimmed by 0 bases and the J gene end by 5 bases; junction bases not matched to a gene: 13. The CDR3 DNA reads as TGTGCCAGCAGCTTAGACTTCAACAGGGGGCGCGGTTTTGAGACCCAGTACTTC. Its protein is CASSLDFNRGRGFETQYF.

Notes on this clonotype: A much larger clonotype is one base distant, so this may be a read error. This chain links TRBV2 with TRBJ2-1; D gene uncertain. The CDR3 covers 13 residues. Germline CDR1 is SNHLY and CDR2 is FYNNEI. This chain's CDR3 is CASGGGSHNEQFF. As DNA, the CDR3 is TGTGCCAGCGGTGGTGGCTCCCACAATGAGCAGTTCTTC.

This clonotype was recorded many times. The CDR3 protein is CSVLAGDTYEQYF. CDR3 nucleotide sequence: TGCAGCGTTCTAGCGGGAGATACCTACGAGCAGTACTTC. The chain carries TRBV29-1 and TRBJ2-7; TRBD2 matches 10 bases. CDR1 is SQVTM, CDR2 ANQGSEA, per germline. The trim removed 5 bases at V and 2 bases at J, leaving 3 bases unmatched. The CDR3 consists of 13 residues.

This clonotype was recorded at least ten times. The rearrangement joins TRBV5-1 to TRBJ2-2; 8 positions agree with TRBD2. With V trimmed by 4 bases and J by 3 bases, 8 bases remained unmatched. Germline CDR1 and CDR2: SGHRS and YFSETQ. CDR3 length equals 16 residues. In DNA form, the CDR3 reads TGCGCCAGCAGCGTACCACAGGGACTAGACACCGGGGAGCTGTTTTTT. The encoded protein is CASSVPQGLDTGELFF.

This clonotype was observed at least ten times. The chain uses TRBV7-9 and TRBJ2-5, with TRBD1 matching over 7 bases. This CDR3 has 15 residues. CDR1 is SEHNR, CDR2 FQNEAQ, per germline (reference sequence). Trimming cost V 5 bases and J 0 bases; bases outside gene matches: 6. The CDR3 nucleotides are TGTGCCAGCAGCCTTTGGACAGGAAACCAAGAGACCCAGTACTTC. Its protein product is CASSLWTGNQETQYF.

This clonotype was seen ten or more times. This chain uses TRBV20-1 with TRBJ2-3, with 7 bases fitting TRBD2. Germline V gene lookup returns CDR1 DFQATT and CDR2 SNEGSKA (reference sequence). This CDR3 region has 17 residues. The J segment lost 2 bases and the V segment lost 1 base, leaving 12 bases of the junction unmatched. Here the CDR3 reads CSARGEETSTYTDTQYF. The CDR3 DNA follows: TGCAGTGCTAGAGGTGAAGAGACTAGCACATACACAGATACGCAGTATTTT.

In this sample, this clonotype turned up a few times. CDR3 DNA sequence: TGCGCCAGCAGCTTGTTGCAAGGGGCCTACAATGAGCAGTTCTTC. The encoded protein is CASSLLQGAYNEQFF. This sequence joins TRBV5-1 and TRBJ2-1, with D possibly being TRBD1 (5 bases). Germline V CDR1 and CDR2: SGHRS, YFSETQ. V lost 1 base, J lost 2 bases, and 10 bases lay in between. The CDR3 runs to 15 residues.

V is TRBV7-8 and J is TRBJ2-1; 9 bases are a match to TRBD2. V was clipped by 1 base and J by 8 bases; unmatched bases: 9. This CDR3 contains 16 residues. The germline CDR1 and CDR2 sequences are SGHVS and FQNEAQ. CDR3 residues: CASSLGGGRDIHEQFF. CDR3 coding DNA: TGTGCCAGCAGCTTAGGGGGCGGGAGGGATATACATGAGCAGTTCTTC.

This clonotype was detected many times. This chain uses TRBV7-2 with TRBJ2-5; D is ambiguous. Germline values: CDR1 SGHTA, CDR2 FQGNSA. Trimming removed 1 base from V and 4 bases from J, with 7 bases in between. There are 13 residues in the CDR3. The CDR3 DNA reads TGTGCCAGCAGCTTAGACACCGGAGAGACCCAGTACTTC. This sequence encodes CASSLDTGETQYF. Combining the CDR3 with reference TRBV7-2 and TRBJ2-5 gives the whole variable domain GAGVSQSPSNKVTEKGKDVELRCDPISGHTALYWYRQSLGQGLEFLIYFQGNSAPDKSGLPSDRFSAERTGGSVSTLTIQRTQQEDSAVYLCASSLDTGETQYFGPGTRLLVL.

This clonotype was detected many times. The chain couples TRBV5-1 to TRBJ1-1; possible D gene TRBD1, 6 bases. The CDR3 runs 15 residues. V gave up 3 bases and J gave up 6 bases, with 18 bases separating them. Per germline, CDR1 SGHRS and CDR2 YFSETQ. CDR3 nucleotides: TGCGCCAGCAGCTGGGGGGCATCCACCCGGGCTGAAGCTTTCTTT. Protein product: CASSWGASTRAEAFF.

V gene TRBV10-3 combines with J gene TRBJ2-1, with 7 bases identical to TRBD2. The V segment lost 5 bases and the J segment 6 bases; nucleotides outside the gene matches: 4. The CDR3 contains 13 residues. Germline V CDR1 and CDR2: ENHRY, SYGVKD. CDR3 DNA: TGTGCCATCAGTCCCTCGGGGGGCAATGAGCAGTTCTTC. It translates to CAISPSGGNEQFF.

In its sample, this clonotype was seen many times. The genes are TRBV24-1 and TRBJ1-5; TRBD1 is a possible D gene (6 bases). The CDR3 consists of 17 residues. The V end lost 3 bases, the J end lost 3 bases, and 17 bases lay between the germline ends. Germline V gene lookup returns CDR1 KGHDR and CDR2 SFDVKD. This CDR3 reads CATSDTGTEGNNQPQHF. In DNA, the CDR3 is TGTGCCACCAGTGATACAGGGACCGAAGGTAACAATCAGCCCCAGCATTTT.